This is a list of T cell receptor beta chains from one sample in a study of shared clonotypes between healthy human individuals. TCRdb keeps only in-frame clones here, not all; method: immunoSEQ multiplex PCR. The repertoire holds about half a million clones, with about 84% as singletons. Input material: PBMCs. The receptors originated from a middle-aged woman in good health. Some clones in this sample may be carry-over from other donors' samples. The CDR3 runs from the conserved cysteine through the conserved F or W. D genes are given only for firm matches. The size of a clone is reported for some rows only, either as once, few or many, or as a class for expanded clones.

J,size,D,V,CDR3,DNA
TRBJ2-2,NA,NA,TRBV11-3,CASSLGPGTGELFF,TGTGCCAGCAGCTTAGGGCCTGGGACCGGGGAGCTGTTTTTT
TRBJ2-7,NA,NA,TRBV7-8,CASSLRGVGSYEQYF,TGTGCCAGCAGCTTAAGGGGGGTCGGATCCTACGAGCAGTACTTC
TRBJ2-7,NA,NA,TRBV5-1,CASSSDGHYEQYF,TGCGCCAGCAGCTCCGACGGTCACTACGAGCAGTACTTC
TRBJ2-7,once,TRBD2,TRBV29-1,CSVRGGSSYEQYF,TGCAGCGTTCGCGGCGGGAGTAGCTACGAGCAGTACTTC
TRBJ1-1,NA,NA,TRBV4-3,CASSPGVNTEAFF,TGCGCCAGCAGCCCAGGGGTGAACACTGAAGCTTTCTTT
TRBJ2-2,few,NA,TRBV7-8,CASSSLAGGNTGELFF,TGTGCCAGCAGTTCCCTAGCCGGGGGGAACACCGGGGAGCTGTTTTTT
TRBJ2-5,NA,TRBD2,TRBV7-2,CASSPLAGDQETQYF,TGTGCCAGCAGCCCCCTAGCGGGAGACCAAGAGACCCAGTACTTC
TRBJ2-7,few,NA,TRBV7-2,CASSSTLAAAIYEQYF,TGTGCCAGCAGCTCGACATTAGCGGCAGCTATCTACGAGCAGTACTTC
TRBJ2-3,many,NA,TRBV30,CAWSEAPLSTDTQYF,TGTGCCTGGAGTGAGGCACCCCTAAGCACAGATACGCAGTATTTT
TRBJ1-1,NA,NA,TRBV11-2,CASSFTGHPNTEAFF,TGTGCCAGCAGCTTTACGGGACATCCGAACACTGAAGCTTTCTTT
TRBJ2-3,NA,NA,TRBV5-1,CASSLATLSTDTQYF,TGCGCCAGCAGCTTGGCCACCCTTAGCACAGATACGCAGTATTTT
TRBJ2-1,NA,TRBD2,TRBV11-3,CASSSRTSGTGRGDEQFF,TGTGCCAGCAGCTCCCGGACTAGCGGGACCGGTCGGGGAGATGAGCAGTTCTTC
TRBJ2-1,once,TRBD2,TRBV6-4,CASSVLAGGNEQFF,TGTGCCAGCAGTGTATTAGCGGGGGGAAATGAGCAGTTCTTC
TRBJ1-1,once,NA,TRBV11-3,CASSRGQVGEAFF,TGTGCCAGCAGCCGGGGGCAAGTCGGTGAAGCTTTCTTT
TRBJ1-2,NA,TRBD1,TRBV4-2,CASSPQTGASYGYTF,TGTGCCAGCAGCCCCCAGACAGGGGCTAGCTATGGCTACACCTTC
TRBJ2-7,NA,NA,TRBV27,CASSSRTTVHEQYF,TGTGCCAGCAGTTCCAGGACTACCGTCCACGAGCAGTACTTC
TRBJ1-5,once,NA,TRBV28,CASSSLDGRFSNQPQHF,TGTGCCAGCAGTTCCTTAGACGGGCGTTTTAGCAATCAGCCCCAGCATTTT
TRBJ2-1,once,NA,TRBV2,CASRPQGYNEQFF,TGTGCCAGCAGACCCCAGGGGTACAATGAGCAGTTCTTC
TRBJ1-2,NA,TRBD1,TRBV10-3,CAISVDREYGYTF,TGTGCCATCAGTGTGGACAGGGAATATGGCTACACCTTC
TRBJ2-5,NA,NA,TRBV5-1,CASSLGSAGETQYF,TGCGCCAGCAGCTTGGGGAGTGCCGGGGAGACCCAGTACTTC
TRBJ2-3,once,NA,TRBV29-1,CSVERDITDTQYF,TGCAGCGTTGAACGGGACATCACAGATACGCAGTATTTT
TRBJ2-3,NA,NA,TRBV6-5,CASSPARGTQYF,TGTGCCAGCAGCCCGGCTCGGGGTACGCAGTATTTT
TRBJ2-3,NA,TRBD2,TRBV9,CASSYGAGATDTQYF,TGTGCCAGCAGCTACGGAGCGGGAGCTACAGATACGCAGTATTTT
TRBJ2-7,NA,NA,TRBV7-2,CASSSNYEQYF,TGTGCCAGCAGCTCGAACTACGAGCAGTACTTC
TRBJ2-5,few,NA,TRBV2,CASRGTRQETQYF,TGTGCCAGCAGGGGCACTAGACAAGAGACCCAGTACTTC
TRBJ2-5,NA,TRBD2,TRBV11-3,CASSKPGGTQYF,TGTGCCAGCAGCAAGCCGGGGGGGACCCAGTACTTC
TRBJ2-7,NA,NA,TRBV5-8,CASTLGRGITYEQYF,TGTGCCAGCACTTTAGGGAGGGGGATAACCTACGAGCAGTACTTC
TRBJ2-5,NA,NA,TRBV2,CASSENPGMRETQYF,TGTGCCAGCAGTGAAAATCCAGGGATGAGGGAGACCCAGTACTTC
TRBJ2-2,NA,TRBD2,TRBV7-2,CASSSGLGNTGELFF,TGTGCCAGCAGCTCGGGACTAGGGAACACCGGGGAGCTGTTTTTT
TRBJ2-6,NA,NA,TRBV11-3,CASTGGGAGANVLTF,TGTGCCAGCACCGGCGGCGGGGCCGGGGCCAACGTCCTGACTTTC
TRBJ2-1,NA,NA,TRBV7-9,CASSLASGAASYNEQFF,TGTGCCAGCAGCTTAGCGAGCGGAGCGGCCTCCTACAATGAGCAGTTCTTC
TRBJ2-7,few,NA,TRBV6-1,CASRGGAFSYEQYF,TGTGCCAGCAGGGGGGGGGCCTTCTCCTACGAGCAGTACTTC
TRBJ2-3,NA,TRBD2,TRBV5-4,CASSPRTSGSGTDTQYF,TGTGCCAGCAGCCCCCGGACTAGCGGGAGTGGAACAGATACGCAGTATTTT
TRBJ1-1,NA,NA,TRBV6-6,CASSYSTGNTEAFF,TGTGCCAGCAGTTACTCTACCGGGAACACTGAAGCTTTCTTT
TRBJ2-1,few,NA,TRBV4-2,CASSQDELATSYNEQFF,TGTGCCAGCAGCCAAGATGAACTAGCAACCTCCTACAATGAGCAGTTCTTC
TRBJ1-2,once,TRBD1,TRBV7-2,CASSLGTGYYGYTF,TGTGCCAGCAGCTTGGGGACAGGGTACTATGGCTACACCTTC
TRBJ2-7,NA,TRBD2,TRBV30,CAWSVELAGGLGEQYF,TGTGCCTGGAGTGTTGAGCTAGCGGGAGGCTTAGGCGAGCAGTACTTC
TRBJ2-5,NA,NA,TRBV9,CASSVGSITQETQYF,TGTGCCAGCAGCGTAGGGTCTATCACGCAAGAGACCCAGTACTTC
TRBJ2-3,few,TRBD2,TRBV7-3,CASSLRTSGRMGLADTQYF,TGTGCCAGCAGTCTACGGACTAGCGGGAGAATGGGGTTAGCAGATACGCAGTATTTT
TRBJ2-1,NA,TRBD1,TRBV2,CASSEAGPGQVYNEQFF,TGTGCCAGCAGTGAAGCGGGTCCGGGACAGGTTTACAATGAGCAGTTCTTC
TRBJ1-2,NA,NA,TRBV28,CASSPADYGYTF,TGTGCCAGTAGCCCTGCGGACTATGGCTACACCTTC
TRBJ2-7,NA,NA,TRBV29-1,CSVVQDTSYEQYF,TGCAGCGTTGTTCAGGACACCTCCTACGAGCAGTACTTC
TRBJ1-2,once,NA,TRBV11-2,CASSSTKKLDILFYGYTF,TGTGCCAGCAGCTCAACCAAAAAGCTCGACATTCTTTTCTATGGCTACACCTTC
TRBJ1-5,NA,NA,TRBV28,CASSSPLTANQPQHF,TGTGCCAGCAGTTCCCCGCTGACAGCAAATCAGCCCCAGCATTTT
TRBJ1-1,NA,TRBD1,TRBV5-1,CANSLAPGQGTVGSTEAFF,TGCGCCAACAGCTTGGCACCGGGACAGGGTACGGTTGGCAGCACTGAAGCTTTCTTT
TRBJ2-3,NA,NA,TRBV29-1,CSVSLATGLTDTQYF,TGCAGCGTTTCCCTCGCCACAGGACTCACAGATACGCAGTATTTT
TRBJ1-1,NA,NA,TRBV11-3,CASSSQANTEAFF,TGTGCCAGCAGCTCGCAGGCGAACACTGAAGCTTTCTTT
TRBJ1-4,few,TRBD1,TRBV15,CATREGTGEAEEKLFF,TGTGCCACCAGAGAGGGGACAGGGGAAGCGGAGGAAAAACTGTTTTTT
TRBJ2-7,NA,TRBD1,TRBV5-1,CASSSPGQDSHEQYF,TGCGCCAGCTCGTCCCCGGGACAGGACTCCCACGAGCAGTACTTC
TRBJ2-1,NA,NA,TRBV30,CAGQGTVPYNEQFF,TGTGCCGGGCAGGGTACTGTCCCCTACAATGAGCAGTTCTTC
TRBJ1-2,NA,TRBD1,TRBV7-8,CASSEQRQGDGYGYTF,TGTGCCAGCAGCGAACAACGACAGGGGGACGGCTATGGCTACACCTTC
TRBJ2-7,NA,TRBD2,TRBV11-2,CASSLAGSGRHYEQYF,TGTGCCAGCAGCTTAGCCGGAAGCGGGAGGCACTACGAGCAGTACTTC
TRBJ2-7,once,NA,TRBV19,CASSNGPQGGEQYF,TGTGCCAGTAGCAACGGACCGCAGGGGGGAGAGCAGTACTTC